This T cell receptor beta chain was captured by sequencing in a study of blood T cell repertoires in COVID-19. Study-level information: From the United States, Italy and Spain came samples of acute and convalescent COVID-19.

This clone has just one count. Only in-frame clones appear in the TCRdb table, and some are missing; sequencing was by immunoSEQ multiplex PCR. The sample has approximately 240,000 clones, around nine tenths seen once; the top ten hold around 2%. CDR3 length: 15 residues. J gave up 0 bases and V 6 bases, and 5 bases lay outside the gene matches. Germline V lookup: CDR1 MNHEY, CDR2 SVGAGI. The sequencing input was peripheral blood. The receptor comes from a woman aged 40 to 55 who had recovered from COVID-19. The chain is built from TRBV6-5 and TRBJ1-5; TRBD1 matches at 7 bases. Here the CDR3 DNA reads TGTGCCAGCAGGACCCGGGACAGTAGCAATCAGCCCCAGCATTTT. Protein: CASRTRDSSNQPQHF.